The T cell receptor (beta chain) described here comes from a study of blood T cell repertoires in COVID-19 (dated by TCRdb to about 2020). Study-level background: The collaborator samples originated in the United States, Italy and Spain and spanned the acute and convalescent phases of COVID-19. The material from the prospective study consisted of cDNA or gDNA derived from T cells, B-cell-depleted T cells, or PBMCs. The dataset comprised deeply sampled blood TCRbeta repertoires from subjects exposed to, actively infected with, or recovered from COVID-19. Where available, HLA class I and class II types were taken from metadata supplied by the sample provider and were not determined by assay-based typing. A freely available public database, intended as a resource for researchers studying the immune response to SARS-CoV-2, is where the repertoires were released. A de-identified subject ID, COVID-19 status, age in years and sex were almost always included in the sample metadata. The samples were drawn from two sources: the first 160 participants of the ongoing ImmuneRACE study, and 1,000 to 1,500 subjects contributed by 6 global collaborators.

Note on this clone: Its antigen target is currently unknown. No qualities accompany the bases; no much larger clone lies one base away.

The paper as a whole reports these results and caveats: The quantity of clinical and demographic metadata differed by source and by participant and was supplied without curation.

The collaborating institutions used their own protocols to collect whole blood in K2EDTA tubes. For TCRbeta analysis, collaborator samples were shipped as frozen whole blood, as isolated PBMCs, or as DNA extracted from either sample type. The CDR3 runs 14 amino acids, cysteine and phenylalanine included. Solely the CDR3 DNA is kept, with 42 bases framed from the first base. Germline trimming: 3 bases from V, 0 bases from J; junction bases outside gene matches: 2. CDR1 and CDR2, looked up from the germline V gene, are SNHLY and FYNNEI. TCRbeta CDR3 regions were amplified from genomic DNA by means of the immunoSEQ Assay, a bias-controlled multiplex PCR. The study's own analysis went as follows. Nucleated cell counts per sample were estimated from amplification of reference gene primers within the assay. To quantify the absolute abundance of each unique TCRbeta CDR3 rearrangement, sequence reads were collapsed and filtered. For each sample, productive Simpson clonality was calculated by taking the square root of Simpson's diversity index across productive rearrangements. The immuneACCESS repertoire file appears here via TCRdb, limited to in-frame rearrangements. These files lack a portion of the clones; in checked studies, under half of the deficit traces to unresolved V genes, and the cause of the others is not known. For V, J and clone size, that table is used; D and trimming come from the DNA. Within this sample are 35,000 to 55,000 clones, with 88% of them counted one time only. Of the sample, over 3.5% falls within the top ten clones.

This TCR derives from a human donor in a cohort sampled during active COVID-19. Material for sequencing was peripheral blood. The rearrangement joined TRBV2 to TRBJ2-7; 7 junctional bases match TRBD1. DNA sequence: TGTGCCAGCAGTGACCAGGGGGTCTCCTACGAGCAGTACTTC. This yields the protein CASSDQGVSYEQYF.